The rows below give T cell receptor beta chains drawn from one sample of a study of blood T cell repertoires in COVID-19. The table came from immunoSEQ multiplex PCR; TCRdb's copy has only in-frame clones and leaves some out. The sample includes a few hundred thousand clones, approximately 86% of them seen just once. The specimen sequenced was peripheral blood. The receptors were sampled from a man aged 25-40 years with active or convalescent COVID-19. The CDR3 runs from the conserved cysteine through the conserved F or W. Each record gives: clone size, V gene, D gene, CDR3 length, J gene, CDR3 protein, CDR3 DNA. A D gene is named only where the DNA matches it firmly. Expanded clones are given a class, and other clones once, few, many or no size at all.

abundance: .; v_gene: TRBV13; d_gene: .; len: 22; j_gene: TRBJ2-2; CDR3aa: CASSSQRAAETRLGVVTGELFF; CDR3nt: TGTGCCAGCAGCTCACAACGGGCGGCCGAAACCAGACTAGGGGTAGTCACCGGGGAGCTGTTTTTT
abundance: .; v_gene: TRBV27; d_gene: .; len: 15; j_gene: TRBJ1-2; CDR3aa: CASRPGPSGKEGYTF; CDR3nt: TGTGCCAGCCGCCCAGGTCCCTCAGGGAAGGAGGGCTACACCTTC
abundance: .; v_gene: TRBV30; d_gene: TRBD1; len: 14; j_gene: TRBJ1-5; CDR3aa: CAWGQGRSNQPQHF; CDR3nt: TGTGCCTGGGGACAGGGAAGGAGCAATCAGCCCCAGCATTTT
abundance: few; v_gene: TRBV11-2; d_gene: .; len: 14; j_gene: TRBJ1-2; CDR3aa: CASSLEWGRSGYTF; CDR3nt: TGTGCCAGCAGCTTAGAATGGGGGCGAAGTGGCTACACCTTC
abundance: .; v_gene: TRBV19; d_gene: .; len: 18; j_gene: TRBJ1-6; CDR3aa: CASRPTGSGNSGRSPLHF; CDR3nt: TGTGCCAGTAGACCAACTGGCTCAGGAAACAGTGGGCGCTCACCCCTCCACTTT
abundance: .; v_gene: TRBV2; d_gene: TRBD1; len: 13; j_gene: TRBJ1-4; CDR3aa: CASGDSYNEKLFF; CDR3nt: TGTGCCAGCGGGGACAGTTACAATGAAAAACTGTTTTTT
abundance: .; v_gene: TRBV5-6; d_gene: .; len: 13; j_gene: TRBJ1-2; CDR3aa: CASSERGLDGYTF; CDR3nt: TGTGCCAGCAGCGAGCGGGGGTTGGATGGCTACACCTTC
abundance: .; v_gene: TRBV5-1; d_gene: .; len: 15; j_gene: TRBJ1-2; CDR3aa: CASSGTLAGTYGYTF; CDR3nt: TGCGCCAGCAGCGGGACCTTGGCGGGGACCTATGGCTACACCTTC
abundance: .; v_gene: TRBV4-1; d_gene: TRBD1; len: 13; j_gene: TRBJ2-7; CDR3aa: CASSIGQGDEQYF; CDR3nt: TGCGCCAGCAGCATAGGACAGGGCGACGAGCAGTACTTC
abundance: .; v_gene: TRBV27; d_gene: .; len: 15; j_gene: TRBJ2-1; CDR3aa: CASSLSGAQGFEQFF; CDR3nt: TGTGCCAGCAGTTTATCGGGTGCCCAGGGTTTTGAGCAGTTCTTC
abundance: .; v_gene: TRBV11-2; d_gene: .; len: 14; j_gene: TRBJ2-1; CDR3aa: CASSLTRGKNEQFF; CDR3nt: TGTGCCAGCAGCTTGACCAGGGGAAAGAATGAGCAGTTCTTC
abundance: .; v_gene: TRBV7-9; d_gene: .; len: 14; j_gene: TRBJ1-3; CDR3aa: CALDSLNSGNTIYF; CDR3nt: TGTGCCCTAGACTCACTGAACTCTGGAAACACCATATATTTT
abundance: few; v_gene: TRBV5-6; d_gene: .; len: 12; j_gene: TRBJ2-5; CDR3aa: CASSQGGETQYF; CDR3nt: TGTGCCAGCAGTCAGGGTGGGGAGACCCAGTACTTC
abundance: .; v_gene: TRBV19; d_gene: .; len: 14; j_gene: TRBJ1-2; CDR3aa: CASSPARVNYGYTF; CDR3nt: TGTGCCAGTAGTCCCGCTCGGGTGAACTATGGCTACACCTTC
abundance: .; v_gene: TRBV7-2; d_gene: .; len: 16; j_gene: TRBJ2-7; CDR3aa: CASSPIHRQGSYEQYF; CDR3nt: TGTGCCAGCAGCCCCATCCACCGGCAGGGCTCCTACGAGCAGTACTTC
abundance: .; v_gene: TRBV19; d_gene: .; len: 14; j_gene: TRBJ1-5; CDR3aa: CASRSGYSNQPQHF; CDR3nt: TGTGCCAGTAGATCGGGTTATAGCAATCAGCCCCAGCATTTT
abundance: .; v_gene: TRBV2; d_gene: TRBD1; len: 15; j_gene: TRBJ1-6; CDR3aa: CASTIGQGINSPLHF; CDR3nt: TGTGCCAGCACGATTGGACAGGGGATTAATTCACCCCTCCACTTT
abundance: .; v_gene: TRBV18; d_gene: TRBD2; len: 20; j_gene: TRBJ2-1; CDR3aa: CASSPPGASGGAVGYNEQFF; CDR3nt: TGTGCCAGCTCACCTCCGGGGGCTAGCGGGGGGGCCGTTGGCTACAATGAGCAGTTCTTC
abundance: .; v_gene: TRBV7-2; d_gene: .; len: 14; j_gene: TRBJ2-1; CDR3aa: CASMRGGSLNEQFF; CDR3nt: TGTGCCAGCATGCGGGGAGGCTCCCTCAATGAGCAGTTCTTC
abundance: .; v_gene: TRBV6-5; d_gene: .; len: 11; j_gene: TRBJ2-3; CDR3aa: CARQITDTQYF; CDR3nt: TGTGCCAGGCAGATAACAGATACGCAGTATTTT
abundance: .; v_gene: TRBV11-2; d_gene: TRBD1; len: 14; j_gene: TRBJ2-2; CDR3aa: CASSLDRVSGELFF; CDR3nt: TGTGCCAGCAGCCTGGACAGGGTGTCCGGGGAGCTGTTTTTT
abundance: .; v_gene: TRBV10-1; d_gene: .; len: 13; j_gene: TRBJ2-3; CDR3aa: CASSLASSDTQYF; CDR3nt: TGCGCCAGCAGTCTAGCCTCATCAGATACGCAGTATTTT
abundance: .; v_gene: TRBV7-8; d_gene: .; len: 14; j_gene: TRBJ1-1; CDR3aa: CASSRGTGGTEAFF; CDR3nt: TGTGCCAGCAGCCGAGGGACCGGGGGGACTGAAGCTTTCTTT
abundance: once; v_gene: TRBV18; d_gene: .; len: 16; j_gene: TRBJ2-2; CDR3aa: CASSLGTRANTGELFF; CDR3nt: TGTGCCAGCTCACTCGGGACACGTGCGAACACCGGGGAGCTGTTTTTT
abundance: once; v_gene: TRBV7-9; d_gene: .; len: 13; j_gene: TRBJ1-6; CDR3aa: CASSFEGDSPLHF; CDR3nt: TGTGCCAGCAGCTTCGAGGGGGATTCACCCCTCCACTTT
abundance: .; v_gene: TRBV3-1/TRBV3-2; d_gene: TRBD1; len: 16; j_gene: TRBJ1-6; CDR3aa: CASSPQTDRGNSPLHF; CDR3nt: TGTGCCAGCAGCCCTCAGACGGACAGGGGGAATTCACCCCTCCACTTT
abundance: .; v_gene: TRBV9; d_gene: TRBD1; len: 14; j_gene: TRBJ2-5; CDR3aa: CASSVGGQEPTQYF; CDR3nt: TGTGCCAGCAGCGTAGGAGGACAGGAACCGACCCAGTACTTC
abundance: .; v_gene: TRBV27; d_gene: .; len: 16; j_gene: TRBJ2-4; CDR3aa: CASSIQGVGAKNIQYF; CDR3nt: TGTGCCAGCAGTATACAGGGCGTGGGAGCCAAAAACATTCAGTACTTC
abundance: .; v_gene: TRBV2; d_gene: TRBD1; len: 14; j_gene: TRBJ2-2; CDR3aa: CASSSDRVSRELFF; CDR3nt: TGTGCCAGCAGCTCTGACAGGGTGTCGAGGGAGCTGTTTTTT
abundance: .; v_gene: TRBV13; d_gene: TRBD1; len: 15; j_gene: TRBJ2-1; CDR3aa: CASSSRRDRVSEQFF; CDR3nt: TGTGCCAGCAGCTCAAGAAGGGACAGGGTGTCGGAGCAGTTCTTC
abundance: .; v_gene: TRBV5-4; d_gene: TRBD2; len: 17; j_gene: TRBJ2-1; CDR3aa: CASSRDTTSGGQNEQFF; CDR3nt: TGTGCCAGCAGCCGCGACACTACTAGCGGGGGGCAGAATGAGCAGTTCTTC
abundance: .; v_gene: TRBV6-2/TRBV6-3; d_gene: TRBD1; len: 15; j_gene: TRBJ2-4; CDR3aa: CASSSGQGVSYIQYF; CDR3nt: TGTGCCAGCAGCTCGGGACAGGGGGTATCGTACATTCAGTACTTC
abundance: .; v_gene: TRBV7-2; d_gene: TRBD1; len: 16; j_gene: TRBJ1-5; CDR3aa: CASSLVGQGGNQPQHF; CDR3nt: TGTGCCAGCAGCTTAGTCGGACAGGGAGGTAATCAGCCCCAGCATTTT
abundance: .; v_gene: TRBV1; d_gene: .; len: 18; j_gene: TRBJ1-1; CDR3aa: CTSSQDSEGRGYDTEAFF; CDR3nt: TGCACCAGCAGCCAAGATTCCGAGGGGCGGGGATACGACACTGAAGCTTTCTTT
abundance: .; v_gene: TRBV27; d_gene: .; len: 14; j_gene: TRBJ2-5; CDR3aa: CASSLSRASGTQYF; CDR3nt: TGTGCCAGCAGTTTATCCAGGGCCTCCGGGACCCAGTACTTC
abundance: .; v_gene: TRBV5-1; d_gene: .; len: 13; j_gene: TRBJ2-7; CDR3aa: CASSSISTYEQYF; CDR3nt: TGCGCCAGCAGCTCGATAAGCACCTACGAGCAGTACTTC
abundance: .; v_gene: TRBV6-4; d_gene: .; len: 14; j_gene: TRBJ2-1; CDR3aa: CASSASQTAGEQFF; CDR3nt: TGTGCCAGCAGTGCCTCACAGACGGCGGGGGAGCAGTTCTTC
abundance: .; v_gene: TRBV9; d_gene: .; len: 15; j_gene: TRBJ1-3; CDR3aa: CASSVDSKLGNTIYF; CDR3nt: TGTGCCAGCAGCGTGGACAGCAAGTTAGGAAACACCATATATTTT
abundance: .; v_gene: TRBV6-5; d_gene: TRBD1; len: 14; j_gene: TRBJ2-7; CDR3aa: CASSYVDRGFEQYF; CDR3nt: TGTGCCAGCAGTTACGTGGACAGGGGGTTCGAGCAGTACTTC
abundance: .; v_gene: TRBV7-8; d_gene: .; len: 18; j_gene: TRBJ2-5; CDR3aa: CASSLVVEGGALKETQYF; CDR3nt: TGTGCCAGCAGCTTAGTGGTAGAAGGGGGGGCTTTAAAAGAGACCCAGTACTTC
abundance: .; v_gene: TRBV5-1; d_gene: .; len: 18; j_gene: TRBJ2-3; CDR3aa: CASQDSGGLDLVTDTQYF; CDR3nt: TGCGCCAGCCAAGATTCCGGGGGGCTAGACTTAGTCACAGATACGCAGTATTTT
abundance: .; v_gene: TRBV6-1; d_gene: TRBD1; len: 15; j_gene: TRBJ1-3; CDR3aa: CASSEDRGTGNTIYF; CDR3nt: TGTGCCAGCAGTGAAGACAGGGGGACAGGAAACACCATATATTTT
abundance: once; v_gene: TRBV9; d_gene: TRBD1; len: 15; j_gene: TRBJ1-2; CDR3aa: CASSAAGGRGYGYTF; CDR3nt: TGTGCCAGCAGCGCCGCAGGGGGCAGAGGCTATGGCTACACCTTC
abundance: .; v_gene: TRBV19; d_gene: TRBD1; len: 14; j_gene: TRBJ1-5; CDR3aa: CASSTDRVGPSQHF; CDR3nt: TGTGCCAGTAGTACGGACAGGGTAGGACCTTCCCAGCATTTT
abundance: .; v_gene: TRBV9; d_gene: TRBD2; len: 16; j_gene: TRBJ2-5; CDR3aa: CASSVGRGAMGETQYF; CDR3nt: TGTGCCAGCAGCGTAGGGCGGGGGGCTATGGGAGAGACCCAGTACTTC
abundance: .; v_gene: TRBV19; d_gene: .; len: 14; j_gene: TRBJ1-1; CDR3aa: CASSIARGGTEAFF; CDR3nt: TGTGCCAGTAGTATAGCGCGTGGAGGGACTGAAGCTTTCTTT
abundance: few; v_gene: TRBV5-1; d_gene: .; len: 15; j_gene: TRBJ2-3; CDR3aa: CASSLVGPDTDTQYF; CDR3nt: TGCGCCAGCAGCTTGGTGGGCCCCGACACAGATACGCAGTATTTT